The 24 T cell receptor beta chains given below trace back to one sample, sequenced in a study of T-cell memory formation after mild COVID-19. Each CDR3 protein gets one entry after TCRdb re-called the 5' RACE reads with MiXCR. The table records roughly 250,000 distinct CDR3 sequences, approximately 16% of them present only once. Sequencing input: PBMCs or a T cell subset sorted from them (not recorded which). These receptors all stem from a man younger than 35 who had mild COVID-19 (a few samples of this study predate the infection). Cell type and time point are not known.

CDR3 residues: CASGVAEHTEAFF. CDR3 DNA: TGTGCCAGCGGGGTGGCAGAGCACACTGAAGCTTTCTTT. The rearrangement uses TRBV12-3 or TRBV12-4 and TRBJ1-1; D is ambiguous. The CDR3 is made up of 13 amino acids. V lost 8 bases and J lost 3, with 13 bases in between.

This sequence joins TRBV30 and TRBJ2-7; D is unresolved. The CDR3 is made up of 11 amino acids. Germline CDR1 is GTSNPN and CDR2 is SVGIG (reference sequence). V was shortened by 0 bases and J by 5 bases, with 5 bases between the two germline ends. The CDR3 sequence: CAWSVRHEQYF. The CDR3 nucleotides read TGTGCCTGGAGTGTGAGACACGAGCAGTACTTC.

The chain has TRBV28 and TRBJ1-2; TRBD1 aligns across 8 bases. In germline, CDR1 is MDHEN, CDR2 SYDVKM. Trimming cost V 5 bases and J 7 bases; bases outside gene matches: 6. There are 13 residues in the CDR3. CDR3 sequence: CASSARGRGGYTF. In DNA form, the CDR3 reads TGTGCCAGCAGTGCCAGGGGGCGAGGTGGCTACACCTTC.

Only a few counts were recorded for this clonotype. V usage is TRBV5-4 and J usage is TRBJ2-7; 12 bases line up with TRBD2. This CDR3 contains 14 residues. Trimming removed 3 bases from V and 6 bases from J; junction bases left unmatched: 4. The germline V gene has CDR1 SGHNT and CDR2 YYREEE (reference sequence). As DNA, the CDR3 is TGTGCCAGCAGCTCGACTAGCGGGGGATCCGAGCAGTACTTC. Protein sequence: CASSSTSGGSEQYF.

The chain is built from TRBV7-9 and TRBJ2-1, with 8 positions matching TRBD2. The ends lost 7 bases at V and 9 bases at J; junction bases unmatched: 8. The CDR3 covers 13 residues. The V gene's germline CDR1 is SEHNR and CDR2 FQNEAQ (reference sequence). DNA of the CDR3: TGTGCCAGCAACAATCGGGAGGGTGGTGAGCAGTTCTTC. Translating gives CASNNREGGEQFF.

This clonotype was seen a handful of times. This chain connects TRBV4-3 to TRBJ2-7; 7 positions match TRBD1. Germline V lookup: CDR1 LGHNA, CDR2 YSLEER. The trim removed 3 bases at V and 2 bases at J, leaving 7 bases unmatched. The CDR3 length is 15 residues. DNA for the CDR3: TGCGCCAGCAGCCAGGTCCGGGACAGCGCCTACGAGCAGTACTTC. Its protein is CASSQVRDSAYEQYF.

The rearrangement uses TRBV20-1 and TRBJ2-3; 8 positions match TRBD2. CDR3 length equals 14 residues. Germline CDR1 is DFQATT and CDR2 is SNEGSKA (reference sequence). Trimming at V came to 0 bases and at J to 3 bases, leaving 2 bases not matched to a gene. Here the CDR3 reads CSARDQRGTDTQYF. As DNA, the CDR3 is TGCAGTGCTAGAGATCAGCGGGGGACAGATACGCAGTATTTT.

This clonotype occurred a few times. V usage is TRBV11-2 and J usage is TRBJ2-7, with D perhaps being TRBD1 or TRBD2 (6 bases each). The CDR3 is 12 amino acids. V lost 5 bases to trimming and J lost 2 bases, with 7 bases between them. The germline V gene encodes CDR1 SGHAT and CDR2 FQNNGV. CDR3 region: CASSGGPYEQYV. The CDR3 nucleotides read TGTGCCAGCAGCGGGGGGCCCTACGAGCAGTACGTC.

The CDR3 bases are TGCGCCAGCAGCCAAGATCGTGAGACAGGGTTGCAGCCCCAGCATTTT. Protein: CASSQDRETGLQPQHF. This chain connects TRBV4-3 to TRBJ1-5, with 7 nucleotides matching TRBD1. V gave up 0 bases and J gave up 7 bases; unmatched junction bases: 9. Germline V CDR1 and CDR2: LGHNA, YSLEER. The CDR3 extends over 16 amino acids.

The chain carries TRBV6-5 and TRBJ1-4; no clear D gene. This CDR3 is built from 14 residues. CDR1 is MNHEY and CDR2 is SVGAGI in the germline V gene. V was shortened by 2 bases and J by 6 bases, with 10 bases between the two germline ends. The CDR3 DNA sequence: TGTGCCAGCAGTTACGGCCTGGGAGATGAAAAACTGTTTTTT. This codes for CASSYGLGDEKLFF.

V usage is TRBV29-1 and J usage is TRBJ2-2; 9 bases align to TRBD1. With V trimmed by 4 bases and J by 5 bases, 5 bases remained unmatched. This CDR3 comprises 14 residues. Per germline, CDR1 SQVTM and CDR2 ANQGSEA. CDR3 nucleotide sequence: TGCAGCGTTGTTGGACAGGGGAATACCGGGGAGCTGTTTTTT. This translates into CSVVGQGNTGELFF.

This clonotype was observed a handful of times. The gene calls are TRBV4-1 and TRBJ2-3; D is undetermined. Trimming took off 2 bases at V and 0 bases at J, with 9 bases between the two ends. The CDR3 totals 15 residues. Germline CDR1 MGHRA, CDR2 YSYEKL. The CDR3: CASSQKAGSTDTQYF. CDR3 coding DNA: TGCGCCAGCAGCCAAAAGGCAGGTAGCACAGATACGCAGTATTTT.

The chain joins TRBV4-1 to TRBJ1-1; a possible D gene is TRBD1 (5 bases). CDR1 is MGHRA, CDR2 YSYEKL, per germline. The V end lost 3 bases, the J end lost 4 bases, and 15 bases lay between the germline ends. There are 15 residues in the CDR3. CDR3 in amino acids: CASSHRGGSRTEAFF. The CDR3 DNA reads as TGCGCCAGCAGCCACCGGGGGGGGAGTCGCACTGAAGCTTTCTTT.

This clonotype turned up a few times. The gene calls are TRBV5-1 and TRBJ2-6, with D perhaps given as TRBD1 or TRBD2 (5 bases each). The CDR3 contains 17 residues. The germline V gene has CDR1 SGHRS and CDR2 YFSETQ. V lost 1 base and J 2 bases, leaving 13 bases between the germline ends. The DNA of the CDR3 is TGCGCCAGCAGCTTGAAAATCACGGGGCCTGGGGCCAACGTCCTGACTTTC. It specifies CASSLKITGPGANVLTF.

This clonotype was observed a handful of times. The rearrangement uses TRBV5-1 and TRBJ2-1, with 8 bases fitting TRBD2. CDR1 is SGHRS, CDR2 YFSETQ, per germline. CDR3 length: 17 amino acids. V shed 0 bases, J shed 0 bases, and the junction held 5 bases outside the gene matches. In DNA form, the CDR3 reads TGCGCCAGCAGCTTGGGGCGGGGGGCGAGCTCCTACAATGAGCAGTTCTTC. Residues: CASSLGRGASSYNEQFF. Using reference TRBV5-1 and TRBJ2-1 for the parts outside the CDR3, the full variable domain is KAGVTQTPRYLIKTRGQQVTLSCSPISGHRSVSWYQQTPGQGLQFLFEYFSETQRNKGNFPGRFSGRQFSNSRSEMNVSTLELGDSALYLCASSLGRGASSYNEQFFGPGTRLTVL.

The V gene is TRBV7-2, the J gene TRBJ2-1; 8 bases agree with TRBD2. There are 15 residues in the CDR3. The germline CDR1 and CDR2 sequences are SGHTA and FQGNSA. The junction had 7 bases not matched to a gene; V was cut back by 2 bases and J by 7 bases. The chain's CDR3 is CASSLRRGGSNEQFF. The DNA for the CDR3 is TGTGCCAGCAGCTTAAGACGGGGGGGCTCTAATGAGCAGTTCTTC.

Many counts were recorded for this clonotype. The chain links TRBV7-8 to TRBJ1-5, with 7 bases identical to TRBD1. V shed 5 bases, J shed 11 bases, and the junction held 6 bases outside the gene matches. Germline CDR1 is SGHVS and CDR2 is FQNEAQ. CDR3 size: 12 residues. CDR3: CASSTPDRSQHF. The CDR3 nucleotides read TGTGCCAGCAGCACCCCGGACAGGTCCCAGCATTTT.

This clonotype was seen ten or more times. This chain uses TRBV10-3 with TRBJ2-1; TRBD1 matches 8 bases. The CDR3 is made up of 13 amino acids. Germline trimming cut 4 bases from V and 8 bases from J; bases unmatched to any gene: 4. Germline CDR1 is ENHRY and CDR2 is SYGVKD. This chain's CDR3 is CAISAQGDDEQFF. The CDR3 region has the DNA TGTGCCATCAGTGCACAGGGGGATGATGAGCAGTTCTTC.

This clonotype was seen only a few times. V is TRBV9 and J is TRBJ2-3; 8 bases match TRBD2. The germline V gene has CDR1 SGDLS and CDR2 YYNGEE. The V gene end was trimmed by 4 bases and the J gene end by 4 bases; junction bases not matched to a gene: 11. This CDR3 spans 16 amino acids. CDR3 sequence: CASSLSGGAEADTQYF. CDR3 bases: TGTGCCAGCAGCTTATCCGGGGGGGCCGAGGCAGATACGCAGTATTTT.

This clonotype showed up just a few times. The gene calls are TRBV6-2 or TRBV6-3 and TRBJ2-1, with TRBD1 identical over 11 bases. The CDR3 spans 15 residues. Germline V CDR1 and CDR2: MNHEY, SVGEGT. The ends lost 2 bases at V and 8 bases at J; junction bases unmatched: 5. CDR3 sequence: CASSYPGQGVYEQFF. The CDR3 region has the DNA TGTGCCAGCAGTTACCCGGGACAGGGGGTATATGAGCAGTTCTTC.

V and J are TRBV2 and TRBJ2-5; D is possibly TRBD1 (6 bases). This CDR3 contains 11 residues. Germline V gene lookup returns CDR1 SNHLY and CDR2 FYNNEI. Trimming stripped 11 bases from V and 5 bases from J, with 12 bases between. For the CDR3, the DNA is TGTGCCGGTGACAGGAGGGAGACCCAGTACTTC. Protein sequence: CAGDRRETQYF. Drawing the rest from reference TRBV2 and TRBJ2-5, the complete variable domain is EPEVTQTPSHQVTQMGQEVILRCVPISNHLYFYWYRQILGQKVEFLVSFYNNEISEKSEIFDDQFSVERPDGSNFTLKIRSTKLEDSAMYFCAGDRRETQYFGPGTRLLVL.

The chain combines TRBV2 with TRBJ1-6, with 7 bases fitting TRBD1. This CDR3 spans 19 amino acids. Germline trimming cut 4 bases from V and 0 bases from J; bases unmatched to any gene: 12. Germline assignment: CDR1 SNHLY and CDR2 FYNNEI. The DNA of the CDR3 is TGTGCCAGCAGTGTTGACAGGGCCTTACGGAGCTCCTATAATTCACCCCTCCACTTT. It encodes CASSVDRALRSSYNSPLHF.

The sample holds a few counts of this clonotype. The DNA for the CDR3 is TGTGCCAGCAGCCCTCCCCGGGTTATGAACACTGAAGCTTTCTTT. It encodes CASSPPRVMNTEAFF. V and J are TRBV28 and TRBJ1-1; D is ambiguous. Trimming cost V 6 bases and J 0 bases, with 14 bases left between them. Per the germline V gene, CDR1 is MDHEN and CDR2 is SYDVKM. The CDR3 loop spans 15 amino acids.

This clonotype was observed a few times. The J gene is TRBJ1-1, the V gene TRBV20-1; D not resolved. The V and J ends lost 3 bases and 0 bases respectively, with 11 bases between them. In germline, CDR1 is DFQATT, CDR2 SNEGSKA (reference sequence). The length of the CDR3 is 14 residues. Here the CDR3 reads CSASSPQLNTEAFF. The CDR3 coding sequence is TGCAGTGCTAGTTCCCCGCAATTGAACACTGAAGCTTTCTTT.